Listed below are T cell receptor beta chains from one sample, sequenced in a study of beta chain features in type 1 diabetes. Using immunoSEQ multiplex PCR, the repertoire was profiled, and TCRdb retains in-frame clones only, with some absent. The data contain around 15,000 clones, 70% to 80% of them singletons. Sequencing used stem cell memory CD4+ T cells from blood. Source of these receptors: a woman in her late teens or twenties with type 1 diabetes. CDR3s include the opening cysteine and the closing phenylalanine or tryptophan. A D gene is named only where the DNA matches it firmly. Clone size appears in some rows only: once, few, many, or a class for an expanded clone.

j_gene	abundance	v_gene	d_gene	CDR3aa	CDR3nt
TRBJ2-1	.	TRBV7-9	TRBD1	CASSSIWGQHNEQFF	TGTGCCAGCAGCTCCATCTGGGGACAGCACAATGAGCAGTTCTTC
TRBJ2-1	.	TRBV7-3	TRBD2	CASSFESRGLAGLSSYNEQFF	TGTGCCAGCAGCTTTGAGTCTCGTGGACTAGCGGGCTTGAGCTCCTACAATGAGCAGTTCTTC
TRBJ2-1	few	TRBV18	TRBD2	CASSPGTSAYNEQFF	TGTGCCAGCTCACCCGGGACTAGCGCATACAATGAGCAGTTCTTC
TRBJ2-1	few	TRBV6-1	TRBD1	CASSDGTGGSSYNEQFF	TGTGCCAGCAGTGATGGGACAGGGGGGAGCTCCTACAATGAGCAGTTCTTC
TRBJ2-7	.	TRBV28	.	CASSFSGIGLEQYF	TGTGCCAGCAGTTTTTCAGGGATCGGTCTCGAGCAGTACTTC
TRBJ2-3	.	TRBV5-6	.	CASSNPQNTDTQYF	TGTGCCAGCAGCAATCCACAGAACACAGATACGCAGTATTTT
TRBJ1-5	.	TRBV5-6	.	CASSRSAAGPQHF	TGTGCCAGCAGCCGGAGCGCGGCTGGGCCCCAGCATTTT
TRBJ1-1	few	TRBV18	.	CASSPVAKFTEAFF	TGTGCCAGCTCTCCGGTAGCAAAATTTACTGAAGCTTTCTTT
TRBJ2-7	.	TRBV29-1	TRBD1	CSVESDRDYEQYF	TGCAGCGTTGAGAGCGACAGGGACTACGAGCAGTACTTC
TRBJ2-3	few	TRBV7-2	TRBD2	CASSWRVGGRIADTQYF	TGTGCCAGCAGCTGGCGGGTCGGCGGGAGGATTGCAGATACGCAGTATTTT
TRBJ2-1	.	TRBV12-5	.	CASGLRAVYNEQFF	TGTGCTAGTGGCCTGAGGGCCGTTTACAATGAGCAGTTCTTC
TRBJ2-2	.	TRBV11-3	.	CASSGQSNTGELFF	TGTGCCAGCAGCGGACAGTCGAACACCGGGGAGCTGTTTTTT
TRBJ2-7	.	TRBV7-9	.	CASTTYGYEQYF	TGTGCCAGCACCACATACGGGTATGAGCAGTACTTC
TRBJ2-7	.	TRBV19	TRBD2	CASSIAGGDYEQYF	TGTGCCAGTAGTATCGCGGGAGGGGATTACGAGCAGTACTTC
TRBJ2-5	.	TRBV10-2	.	CASSSTGTQETQYF	TGCGCCAGCAGTTCTACAGGGACCCAAGAGACCCAGTACTTC
TRBJ2-1	.	TRBV6-6	.	CASSYSTLEQFF	TGTGCCAGCAGTTACTCGACTCTTGAGCAGTTCTTC
TRBJ1-2	.	TRBV5-1	TRBD1	CASSPATGGGYTF	TGCGCCAGCAGCCCCGCGACAGGGGGTGGCTACACCTTC
TRBJ2-7	.	TRBV18	TRBD1	CASSPLPGQGLSAYEQYF	TGTGCCAGCTCACCTCTCCCGGGACAGGGTTTAAGCGCCTACGAGCAGTACTTC
TRBJ2-1	.	TRBV29-1	TRBD1	CSVARDSYNEQFF	TGCAGCGTCGCTCGGGACAGCTACAATGAGCAGTTCTTC
TRBJ2-1	.	TRBV5-1	TRBD2	CASGRVGLDYNEQFF	TGCGCCAGCGGGCGAGTGGGACTAGATTACAATGAGCAGTTCTTC
TRBJ2-1	once	TRBV2	TRBD2	CASSAARGRGRNDEQFF	TGTGCCAGCAGTGCAGCGCGCGGGAGGGGTCGGAATGATGAGCAGTTCTTC
TRBJ2-1	.	TRBV7-9	TRBD2	CASSLTRTSGNEQFF	TGTGCCAGCAGCCTAACCCGGACTAGCGGAAATGAGCAGTTCTTC
TRBJ1-3	.	TRBV5-1	.	CASSLAKQETAGNTIYF	TGCGCCAGCAGCTTGGCTAAACAGGAGACGGCTGGAAACACCATATATTTT
TRBJ2-5	.	TRBV7-9	TRBD2	CASSLGLARETQYF	TGTGCCAGCAGCTTGGGACTAGCGAGGGAGACCCAGTACTTC
TRBJ2-1	.	TRBV10-3	TRBD2	CAISGREDNEQFF	TGTGCCATCAGCGGGAGGGAGGACAATGAGCAGTTCTTC
TRBJ1-1	.	TRBV5-1	TRBD1	CASSFRQGSLEITEAFF	TGCGCCAGCAGCTTCCGACAGGGGAGTCTTGAGATCACTGAAGCTTTCTTT
TRBJ1-1	.	TRBV30	.	CAWSVGRLNTEAFF	TGTGCCTGGAGTGTTGGGCGACTGAACACTGAAGCTTTCTTT
TRBJ2-3	.	TRBV5-1	TRBD1	CASSPGRQGMFTDTQYF	TGCGCCAGCAGCCCCGGACGACAGGGAATGTTCACAGATACGCAGTATTTT
TRBJ2-6	once	TRBV19	.	CASSIFRDISGANVLTF	TGTGCCAGTAGTATTTTCCGGGATATCTCTGGGGCCAACGTCCTGACTTTC
TRBJ2-1	.	TRBV11-3	TRBD1	CASSLDGQGRSFF	TGTGCCAGCAGCTTAGACGGACAGGGAAGGTCGTTCTTC